The rows below give T cell receptor beta chains drawn from one sample of a study of cytomegalovirus exposure and HLA in healthy donors. Method: immunoSEQ multiplex PCR; TCRdb's copy keeps in-frame clones and lacks some. The sample shows 200,000 to 250,000 clones, 83% of them seen only once. Sequenced sample: PBMCs. Every receptor here comes from a young woman in good health and CMV-seronegative. CDR3s include the opening cysteine and the closing phenylalanine or tryptophan. The order of the fields is J gene, V gene, clone size, D gene, CDR3 protein, CDR3 DNA. A D gene is named only where the DNA matches it firmly. Clone size is shown for a subset of rows, as once, few, many or a class of expanded clone.

j_gene: TRBJ1-1
v_gene: TRBV6-5
abundance: NA
d_gene: NA
CDR3aa: CASSYSGGTEAFF
CDR3nt: TGTGCCAGCAGTTACTCGGGCGGGACTGAAGCTTTCTTT

j_gene: TRBJ2-3
v_gene: TRBV5-1
abundance: NA
d_gene: NA
CDR3aa: CASSSGAGTDTQYF
CDR3nt: TGCGCCAGCAGCTCAGGGGCAGGGACAGATACGCAGTATTTT

j_gene: TRBJ1-1
v_gene: TRBV5-6
abundance: NA
d_gene: TRBD1
CDR3aa: CASSPLTGRGEAFF
CDR3nt: TGTGCCAGCAGCCCCCTGACAGGGCGGGGTGAAGCTTTCTTT

j_gene: TRBJ1-4
v_gene: TRBV5-1
abundance: NA
d_gene: NA
CDR3aa: CASGATSGLNEKLFF
CDR3nt: TGCGCCAGCGGAGCGACTTCAGGGTTGAATGAAAAACTGTTTTTT

j_gene: TRBJ1-2
v_gene: TRBV18
abundance: NA
d_gene: NA
CDR3aa: CASSPVWVGEGYTF
CDR3nt: TGTGCCAGCTCACCAGTCTGGGTCGGTGAGGGCTACACCTTC

j_gene: TRBJ2-5
v_gene: TRBV29-1
abundance: NA
d_gene: TRBD1
CDR3aa: CSVGGTGGETQYF
CDR3nt: TGCAGCGTTGGGGGGACAGGGGGAGAGACCCAGTACTTC

j_gene: TRBJ1-6
v_gene: TRBV5-1
abundance: NA
d_gene: NA
CDR3aa: CASSSGYRDPRDLSPLHF
CDR3nt: TGCGCCAGCAGCTCAGGATATCGGGACCCAAGGGATTTATCACCCCTCCACTTT

j_gene: TRBJ2-7
v_gene: TRBV10-3
abundance: NA
d_gene: TRBD1
CDR3aa: CASSRPGQTNEQYF
CDR3nt: TGTGCCAGCTCGCGACCGGGACAGACAAACGAGCAGTACTTC

j_gene: TRBJ2-7
v_gene: TRBV23-1
abundance: NA
d_gene: NA
CDR3aa: CASSQPGSYEQYF
CDR3nt: TGCGCCAGCAGTCAACCAGGGAGCTACGAGCAGTACTTC

j_gene: TRBJ1-2
v_gene: TRBV6-5
abundance: NA
d_gene: TRBD1
CDR3aa: CASSYSGGQLYGYTF
CDR3nt: TGTGCCAGCAGTTACTCGGGGGGACAGCTCTATGGCTACACCTTC

j_gene: TRBJ2-1
v_gene: TRBV2
abundance: NA
d_gene: TRBD2
CDR3aa: CASLGSGGPQSSYNEQFF
CDR3nt: TGTGCCAGCCTGGGGTCGGGAGGTCCGCAAAGCTCCTACAATGAGCAGTTCTTC

j_gene: TRBJ1-2
v_gene: TRBV7-8
abundance: NA
d_gene: TRBD1
CDR3aa: CASSPRTGDGYTF
CDR3nt: TGTGCCAGCAGCCCACGGACAGGGGATGGCTACACCTTC

j_gene: TRBJ2-3
v_gene: TRBV27
abundance: few
d_gene: TRBD1
CDR3aa: CASSLLVFGTGGATQYF
CDR3nt: TGTGCCAGCAGTTTATTAGTGTTTGGGACAGGGGGGGCTACGCAGTATTTT

j_gene: TRBJ2-1
v_gene: TRBV30
abundance: NA
d_gene: NA
CDR3aa: CAWSPGVSYNEQFF
CDR3nt: TGTGCCTGGAGTCCAGGCGTCTCCTACAATGAGCAGTTCTTC

j_gene: TRBJ1-2
v_gene: TRBV6-5
abundance: NA
d_gene: NA
CDR3aa: CASSYLGGVTGYGYTF
CDR3nt: TGTGCCAGCAGTTACTTGGGGGGAGTGACGGGCTATGGCTACACCTTC

j_gene: TRBJ1-1
v_gene: TRBV7-8
abundance: NA
d_gene: NA
CDR3aa: CASSLIVRLNTEAFF
CDR3nt: TGTGCCAGCAGCTTGATCGTTCGCCTGAACACTGAAGCTTTCTTT

j_gene: TRBJ1-2
v_gene: TRBV5-6
abundance: NA
d_gene: TRBD1
CDR3aa: CASSFGDRVERGYTF
CDR3nt: TGTGCCAGCAGCTTTGGGGACAGGGTGGAGCGGGGCTACACCTTC

j_gene: TRBJ2-3
v_gene: TRBV6-1
abundance: NA
d_gene: TRBD1
CDR3aa: CASRDRGRATDTQYF
CDR3nt: TGTGCCAGCAGAGACAGGGGGCGAGCCACAGATACGCAGTATTTT